Each of the 28 T cell receptor beta chains below was sequenced from the same sample in a study of CD4 T cells in relation to SARS-CoV-2 and coronaviruses. This table comes from immunoSEQ multiplex PCR, and its TCRdb copy is limited to in-frame clones, with some not included. The sample has tens of thousands of clones, 73% seen once. The antigens for these receptors are not known. Before the COVID-19 pandemic, during about 2010-2018, CD4+ T cells were taken from unexposed donors. After roughly ten days of culture, CD4+ T cells were isolated. The sequencing input was CD4+ T cells from PBMCs, cultured in vitro. These receptors were taken from a human donor in good health.

The rearrangement joins TRBV29-1 to TRBJ1-1, with a tentative D call TRBD1 (5 bases). This CDR3 has 14 residues. V lost 6 bases, J lost 1 base, and 15 bases lay in between. Germline lookup yields CDR1 SQVTM and CDR2 ANQGSEA. This chain's CDR3 is CSVATGGGNTEAFF. The DNA for the CDR3 is TGCAGCGTGGCTACTGGGGGTGGGAACACTGAAGCTTTCTTT.

The rearrangement joins TRBV27 to TRBJ1-5; 7 nucleotides align to TRBD1. The length of the CDR3 is 16 residues. The J segment lost 0 bases and the V segment lost 7 bases, leaving 9 bases of the junction unmatched. CDR1 and CDR2 (germline): MNHEY, SMNVEV (reference sequence). DNA for the CDR3: TGTGCCAGCACCCCCCAAGGGGGCATTAGCAATCAGCCCCAGCATTTT. Translating gives CASTPQGGISNQPQHF.

The gene calls are TRBV2 and TRBJ1-5, with TRBD1 identical over 8 bases. Germline V gene data show CDR1 as SNHLY and CDR2 as FYNNEI. The CDR3 is 15 amino acids. Unmatched junction bases numbered 3, after V lost 1 base and J lost 4 bases. This CDR3 reads CASSEEGDRNQPQHF. The CDR3 DNA sequence: TGTGCCAGCAGTGAAGAAGGGGACAGGAATCAGCCCCAGCATTTT.

In regard to this clone: An end of the junction differs from the germline gene, which may be a read error. The gene calls are TRBV5-1 and TRBJ1-2, with TRBD1 matching 9 bases. Germline-derived CDR1 and CDR2 are SGHRS and YFSETQ. The CDR3 consists of 12 residues. The chain's CDR3 is CASSLGDRVGAF. The CDR3 region has the DNA TGCGCCAGCAGCTTGGGGGACAGGGTAGGGGCCTTC. Filled out from reference TRBV5-1 and TRBJ1-2, the complete variable domain reads KAGVTQTPRYLIKTRGQQVTLSCSPISGHRSVSWYQQTPGQGLQFLFEYFSETQRNKGNFPGRFSGRQFSNSRSEMNVSTLELGDSALYLCASSLGDRVGAFGSGTRLTVV.

V is TRBV19 and J is TRBJ2-7; 8 bases are a match to TRBD1. Germline CDR1 LNHDA, CDR2 SQIVND (reference sequence). This CDR3 spans 16 amino acids. The junction had 7 bases not matched to a gene; V was cut back by 0 bases and J by 3 bases. CDR3 sequence (DNA): TGTGCCAGTAGTATAGAACGCCCAGGGGGCTACTACGAGCAGTACTTC. Translating gives CASSIERPGGYYEQYF.

This clone appeared once. This sequence joins TRBV10-3 and TRBJ2-1, with D hard to call. Germline V gene data show CDR1 as ENHRY and CDR2 as SYGVKD. The length of the CDR3 is 13 residues. The ends were cut back, 6 bases at V and 6 bases at J, with 12 bases in the middle. The CDR3 DNA sequence: TGTGCCATCAGGGCCGGGCCGGGCAATGAGCAGTTCTTC. Translated: CAIRAGPGNEQFF.

The chain recombines TRBV6-5 with TRBJ2-5, with 7 positions matching TRBD2. Losses at the gene ends were 8 bases for V and 5 bases for J; bases not matched to a gene: 2. Germline loops: CDR1 MNHEY, CDR2 SVGAGI. The CDR3 is 11 residues long. For the CDR3, the DNA is TGTGCCAGCGGGGGGGGTGAGACCCAGTACTTC. It translates to CASGGGETQYF.

J is TRBJ2-5 and V is TRBV14; no clear D gene. This CDR3 has 12 residues. Germline lookup yields CDR1 SGHDN and CDR2 FVKESK. Trimming removed 3 bases from V and 4 bases from J, with 6 bases in between. The CDR3 coding sequence is TGTGCCAGCAGCCAGTACAGAGAGACCCAGTACTTC. It specifies CASSQYRETQYF.

This sequence joins TRBV6-6 and TRBJ2-1, with no clear D. The CDR3 length is 12 residues. Trimming pared 5 bases from V and 6 bases from J, leaving 8 bases between. CDR1 is MNHNY and CDR2 is SVGAGI in the germline V gene (reference sequence). CDR3 in DNA: TGTGCCAGCAGTCCCGGGCTCAATGAGCAGTTCTTC. Protein product: CASSPGLNEQFF.

The gene calls are TRBV19 and TRBJ1-2; the D gene is possibly TRBD1 (6 bases). From germline, CDR1 is LNHDA and CDR2 SQIVND (reference sequence). The CDR3 is 14 residues long. V lost 8 bases and J 0 bases, leaving 13 bases between the germline ends. The chain's CDR3 is CASQPRTANYGYTF. The CDR3, as DNA: TGTGCCAGTCAGCCCCGGACAGCTAACTATGGCTACACCTTC.

The CDR3 sequence: CASSVATNPGANVLTF. The DNA for the CDR3 is TGTGCCAGCAGCGTAGCTACGAATCCTGGGGCCAACGTCCTGACTTTC. J is TRBJ2-6 and V is TRBV9; D unclear. This CDR3 is 16 amino acids long. Per the germline V gene, CDR1 is SGDLS and CDR2 is YYNGEE. Deletions cut 0 bases from V and 2 bases from J, with 9 bases between. The full variable domain, in which reference TRBV9 and TRBJ2-6 provide the parts outside the CDR3, is DSGVTQTPKHLITATGQRVTLRCSPRSGDLSVYWYQQSLDQGLQFLIQYYNGEERAKGNILERFSAQQFPDLHSELNLSSLELGDSALYFCASSVATNPGANVLTFGAGSRLTVL.

The genes are TRBV18 and TRBJ1-5, with D perhaps TRBD1 (6 bases). V lost 3 bases to trimming and J lost 6 bases, with 12 bases between them. CDR1 and CDR2 (germline): KGHSH, LQKENI. The CDR3 is 14 residues long. CDR3 DNA sequence: TGTGCCAGCTCACCGTCGGGAGGGGGTCAGCCCCAGCATTTT. This translates into CASSPSGGGQPQHF.

V gene TRBV12-3 or TRBV12-4 combines with J gene TRBJ2-3; D ambiguous. The CDR3 has 12 amino acids. Trimming pared 6 bases from V and 3 bases from J, leaving 7 bases between. DNA of the CDR3: TGTGCCAGCAGCCAGCAAACAGATACGCAGTATTTT. Its translation is CASSQQTDTQYF.

The genes are TRBV7-9 and TRBJ2-7; TRBD1 agrees at 8 bases. The CDR3 is 14 amino acids. Trimming removed 5 bases from V and 3 bases from J; junction bases left unmatched: 6. Germline V lookup: CDR1 SEHNR, CDR2 FQNEAQ (reference sequence). The CDR3 bases are TGTGCCAGCAGCGCGGACAGGGTTAGCTACGAGCAGTACTTC. This encodes CASSADRVSYEQYF.

The rearrangement links TRBV5-4 to TRBJ2-7; 8 bases are shared with TRBD1. Germline loops: CDR1 SGHNT, CDR2 YYREEE (reference sequence). This CDR3 contains 16 residues. Trimming removed 0 bases from V and 4 bases from J; junction bases left unmatched: 9. In DNA, the CDR3 is TGTGCCAGCAGCTTGGCCGGGCAGGGGGCTTGGTACGAGCAGTACTTC. Amino acids: CASSLAGQGAWYEQYF.

The chain uses TRBV7-9 and TRBJ1-2; D ambiguous. V lost 5 bases and J 0 bases, leaving 13 bases between the germline ends. Germline V lookup: CDR1 SEHNR, CDR2 FQNEAQ (reference sequence). CDR3 size: 15 residues. CDR3 in amino acids: CASSHETNTNYGYTF. CDR3 nucleotide sequence: TGTGCCAGCAGCCACGAGACGAACACTAACTATGGCTACACCTTC.

This chain connects TRBV5-1 to TRBJ1-1; no firm D call. This CDR3 is 13 amino acids long. Trimming pared 1 base from V and 3 bases from J, leaving 7 bases between. The germline CDR1 and CDR2 sequences are SGHRS and YFSETQ. The CDR3 DNA sequence: TGCGCCAGCAGCTTGTTCACTGACACTGAAGCTTTCTTT. Protein product: CASSLFTDTEAFF.

The rearrangement links TRBV27 to TRBJ2-6; D remains unclear. Germline-derived CDR1 and CDR2 are MNHEY and SMNVEV (reference sequence). This CDR3 is built from 15 residues. With 1 base removed from V and 2 bases from J, the gap between germline ends came to 6 bases. The CDR3 region has the DNA TGTGCCAGCAGTTTATTCGGCCCTGGGGCCAACGTCCTGACTTTC. This gives the protein CASSLFGPGANVLTF.

The chain links TRBV7-9 to TRBJ2-7, with a weak D call TRBD1 (5 bases). CDR1 is SEHNR, CDR2 FQNEAQ, per germline (reference sequence). The CDR3 length is 12 residues. V was cut by 0 bases and J by 6 bases, with 6 bases left in between. CDR3 sequence (DNA): TGTGCCAGCAGCTTAGCAGGGGTCGAGCAGTACTTC. Translated, it gives CASSLAGVEQYF.

The CDR3 bases are TGCGCCAGCAGCCCTGACAGGGGATCGAACATTCAGTACTTC. Protein sequence: CASSPDRGSNIQYF. The chain joins TRBV4-3 to TRBJ2-4, with 8 nucleotides matching TRBD1. J gave up 7 bases and V 4 bases, and 6 bases lay outside the gene matches. CDR1 and CDR2 from the germline V gene are LGHNA and YSLEER. The CDR3 has 14 amino acids.

The rearrangement joins TRBV27 to TRBJ2-6; D remains unclear. CDR1 is MNHEY and CDR2 is SMNVEV in the germline V gene (reference sequence). The length of the CDR3 is 15 residues. V was cut by 3 bases and J by 4 bases, with 10 bases left in between. CDR3 in amino acids: CASSFQTSGANVLTF. The DNA for the CDR3 is TGTGCCAGCAGTTTCCAGACATCAGGGGCCAACGTCCTGACTTTC.

This clone was detected once. The chain links TRBV4-2 to TRBJ2-2; D unclear. V gave up 0 bases and J gave up 3 bases, with 11 bases separating them. Germline-derived CDR1 and CDR2 are LGHNA and YNFKEQ. The CDR3 has 16 residues. CDR3 nucleotide sequence: TGTGCCAGCAGCCAAGATCCCGGCGGCCACACCGGGGAGCTGTTTTTT. It encodes CASSQDPGGHTGELFF.

The CDR3 coding sequence is TGTGCCAGTAGTACCGGACTAGCGGGGGGCATCGACCCCTACAATGAGCAGTTCTTC. It specifies CASSTGLAGGIDPYNEQFF. The chain has TRBV19 and TRBJ2-1, with 14 bases matching TRBD2. From germline, CDR1 is LNHDA and CDR2 SQIVND (reference sequence). The CDR3 length is 19 residues. Trimming took 4 bases from V and 2 from J; bases not matched to a gene: 10. The variable domain in full, completed from reference TRBV19 and TRBJ2-1, reads DGGITQSPKYLFRKEGQNVTLSCEQNLNHDAMYWYRQDPGQGLRLIYYSQIVNDFQKGDIAEGYSVSREKKESFPLTVTSAQKNPTAFYLCASSTGLAGGIDPYNEQFFGPGTRLTVL.

V gene TRBV18 combines with J gene TRBJ2-5; 11 nucleotides match TRBD2. The junction had 3 bases not matched to a gene; V was cut back by 3 bases and J by 3 bases. The CDR3 runs 15 residues. Per germline, CDR1 KGHSH and CDR2 LQKENI. In nucleotides, the CDR3 is TGTGCCAGCTCACCTAGCGGGGGGGCCAAAGAGACCCAGTACTTC. It encodes CASSPSGGAKETQYF.

This clone showed up just once. This rearrangement joins TRBV5-1 to TRBJ2-2; TRBD2 aligns across 15 bases. The CDR3 consists of 18 residues. J was trimmed by 2 bases and V by 4 bases; bases with no gene match: 6. Germline loops: CDR1 SGHRS, CDR2 YFSETQ. As DNA, the CDR3 is TGCGCCAGCAGCCCCAGGACTAGCGGGGGGGGTAACACCGGGGAGCTGTTTTTT. This sequence encodes CASSPRTSGGGNTGELFF. Drawing the rest from reference TRBV5-1 and TRBJ2-2, the complete variable domain is KAGVTQTPRYLIKTRGQQVTLSCSPISGHRSVSWYQQTPGQGLQFLFEYFSETQRNKGNFPGRFSGRQFSNSRSEMNVSTLELGDSALYLCASSPRTSGGGNTGELFFGEGSRLTVL.

The genes are TRBV18 and TRBJ2-3; the D gene is possibly TRBD2 (5 bases). The CDR3 runs to 16 residues. Germline loops: CDR1 KGHSH, CDR2 LQKENI. The V end was cut by 3 bases, the J end by 4 bases, with 17 bases between. In nucleotides, the CDR3 is TGTGCCAGCTCACCTCGAGTACTAGAAATATCAGATACGCAGTATTTT. This codes for CASSPRVLEISDTQYF.

The chain carries TRBV6-4 and TRBJ1-1; 7 nucleotides line up with TRBD1. CDR1 MRHNA and CDR2 SNTAGT come from the germline V gene. The CDR3 length is 13 residues. V was clipped by 8 bases and J by 2 bases; unmatched bases: 5. CDR3 coding DNA: TGTGCCAGCCGCCGACAGGGCAACACTGAAGCTTTCTTT. Protein sequence: CASRRQGNTEAFF.

The chain has TRBV6-5 and TRBJ1-2, with D unclear. CDR1 and CDR2 from the germline V gene are MNHEY and SVGAGI. This CDR3 is built from 15 residues. V lost 8 bases and J 0 bases, leaving 16 bases between the germline ends. CDR3 in DNA: TGTGCCAGCTCCATCAACCCTTCAACTAACTATGGCTACACCTTC. Translated: CASSINPSTNYGYTF.